This TCR beta chain was observed in a study of blood T cell repertoires in COVID-19. The assay was immunoSEQ multiplex PCR, and TCRdb's table has in-frame clones only and misses some. The sample lists under 300,000 clones; approximately 79% were seen once. Germline CDR1 SGHTA, CDR2 FQGTGA. J was trimmed by 4 bases and V by 4 bases; bases with no gene match: 3. This CDR3 contains 14 residues. The sequence derives from a woman aged 40 to 49 with active or convalescent COVID-19. The sequenced sample consisted of peripheral blood. The rearrangement links TRBV7-3 to TRBJ2-5; 10 positions match TRBD2. Written as DNA, the CDR3 is TGTGCCAGCAGCTCAGGACTAGCGGCAGAGACCCAGTACTTC. Translated: CASSSGLAAETQYF.